This record looks at one T cell receptor (beta chain) sequence and its context. Its specificity is unknown. This CDR3 spans 14 amino acids. Per germline, CDR1 LNHDA and CDR2 SQIVND (reference sequence). Trimming cost V 2 bases and J 2 bases, with 9 bases left between them. The method was immunoSEQ multiplex PCR; TCRdb's version includes in-frame clones alone and lacks a portion of them. The sample consists of roughly 200,000 clones, 85% to 95% of them appearing once. This sample is drawn from a study of T cell responses to AZD1222 COVID-19 vaccine. Points from the study as a whole: Spike-specific TCR breadth and depth were elevated following two AZD1222 doses.

The sequencing used peripheral blood, collected on day 0 of AZD1222 vaccination. The gene calls are TRBV19 and TRBJ1-1, with a weak D call TRBD1 (6 bases). The receptor comes from an adult in good health. This CDR3 reads CASSIRQANTEAFF. The CDR3 DNA reads TGTGCCAGTAGTATAAGACAGGCTAACACTGAAGCTTTCTTT.